This TCR beta chain was identified in a study of blood T cell repertoires in COVID-19. Whole-study context: T cells, B-cell-depleted T cells, or PBMCs provided the cDNA or gDNA that served as material.

This CDR3 is built from 13 residues. V lost 3 bases to trimming and J lost 6 bases, with 12 bases between them. Germline V gives CDR1 GTSNPN, CDR2 SVGIG (reference sequence). How the authors handled the data: Estimates of nucleated cell counts were drawn from the amplification of reference gene primers. Some clones are missing from TCRdb's copy, which holds only in-frame ones; the method was immunoSEQ multiplex PCR. V, J and clone size are those of that table, while D and trimming were read from the DNA. The profile shows 200,000 to 250,000 clones, 81% of them singletons. In this sample, this clone turned up once.

The chain links TRBV30 to TRBJ1-5; no clear D. The specimen was peripheral blood. This receptor was obtained from a woman of 80 years or more with COVID-19, enrolled during active disease. Here the CDR3 reads CAWSQDLSQPQHF. CDR3 nucleotide sequence: TGTGCCTGGAGCCAAGATCTAAGTCAGCCCCAGCATTTT.